This T cell receptor beta chain appears in the sequencing data of a study of shared T cell receptors in the human thymus. Some clones are missing from TCRdb's copy, which holds only in-frame ones; the method was immunoSEQ multiplex PCR. Of a few hundred thousand clones in the sample, about 95% were seen once. The CDR3 has 16 amino acids. Trimming stripped 5 bases from V and 0 bases from J, with 14 bases between. The germline gives CDR1 SEHNR, CDR2 FQNEAQ (reference sequence). The source of this sequence is a human donor. This chain links TRBV7-9 with TRBJ2-4; tentative D call: TRBD2 (5 bases). The sequenced sample was thymocytes. CDR3 sequence (DNA): TGTGCCAGCAGCCCCCCTCGAGGGCTAGCCAAAAACATTCAGTACTTC. As protein: CASSPPRGLAKNIQYF.